This TCR beta chain is from a study of T cells in Graves' hyperthyroidism and ophthalmopathy. Study conclusions and caveats: Most expanded thyroid clonotypes above 0.001 also appeared in blood.

Any patient presenting with uncontrolled infection, other autoimmune disease, pregnancy or lactation was left out. This clonotype was counted between two and nine times. What it binds is not known. The CDR3 length is 14 residues. Germline V gene sequence: CDR1 MNHNS, CDR2 SASEGT. Trimming removed 3 bases from V and 5 bases from J, with 11 bases in between. Amplification of TCR beta CDR3 regions used RNA as the template. First-round RT-PCR targeting the TCR CDR3 was performed with the HTBI primer set. TCRdb passed the multiplex PCR reads through MiXCR, listing each CDR3 protein once. The sample consists of about 590,000 distinct CDR3 sequences, 12% to 15% of them appearing once.

Material: blood. The sequence was obtained from a woman aged 18-29 years with Graves' ophthalmopathy. V and J are TRBV6-1 and TRBJ1-5; D uncertain. The CDR3 DNA is TGTGCCAGCAGTGAGGTTGGTTCGGATCAGCCCCAGCATTTT. It codes for CASSEVGSDQPQHF.